This T cell receptor beta chain was observed in a study of cytomegalovirus exposure and HLA in healthy donors. The CDR3 length is 14 residues. V lost 8 bases and J lost 0; bases outside the gene matches: 3. The V gene's germline CDR1 is SNHLY and CDR2 FYNNEI. Primers: 60 Vbeta forward and 13 Jbeta reverse. Profiled with immunoSEQ multiplex PCR; TCRdb holds only in-frame clones, not every one. This table holds around 94,000 clones, more than 75% found once. Sequencing was performed on PBMCs. The chain uses TRBV2 and TRBJ2-3; the match to TRBD1 covers 9 bases. The TCR comes from a human donor in good health. CDR3: CASGGTGSTDTQYF. Written as DNA, the CDR3 is TGTGCCAGCGGCGGGACAGGGAGCACAGATACGCAGTATTTT.